This TCR beta chain was retrieved from a study of somatic mutations in cytotoxic T cells in rheumatoid arthritis. Method: immunoSEQ multiplex PCR; TCRdb's copy keeps in-frame clones and lacks some. This table holds some 20,000 clones, more than 60% found once. Study results and limitations: For 8 of 65 patients, a single CD8+ clone accounted for more than 20% of CD8+ cells. Significant differences in CD8+ T-cell clonality were not found between rheumatoid arthritis patients and healthy controls (age-matched).

This clone was recorded once. Its antigen is still unknown. V was cut by 2 bases and J by 9 bases, with 14 bases left in between. The CDR3 length is 14 residues. CDR1 is SGHAT and CDR2 is FQNNGV in the germline V gene. Isolation of the CD4+ and CD8+ populations was accomplished via positive magnetic bead selection, with purity assessed by flow cytometry. This sequence was found in a woman aged 60 to 75 in good health. Sequencing was performed on CD8+ T cells sorted from blood. J is TRBJ2-1 and V is TRBV11-2; D not certain. CDR3 in amino acids: CASSLFPELREQFF. The DNA of the CDR3 is TGTGCCAGCAGCTTATTCCCAGAATTGCGTGAGCAGTTCTTC.